A single sample gave rise to the 27 T cell receptor beta chains below, sequenced in a study of blood T cells in healthy people across ages. Then a second PCR, running about 7 to 11 cycles, was carried out with a sample-barcoded 5' primer and a J-beta primer mix. TCRdb reprocessed the 5' RACE reads with MiXCR, giving one entry per CDR3 protein. The sample contains 650,000 to 800,000 distinct CDR3 sequences, 40% to 50% of which appear only once. Sample: blood. Source of these receptors: a man between 60 and 70 years old in good health.

This clonotype was seen a handful of times. The chain's CDR3 is CASSPTPGASYEQYF. The DNA of the CDR3 is TGTGCCAGCAGCCCAACCCCGGGGGCCTCCTACGAGCAGTACTTC. V and J are TRBV7-2 and TRBJ2-7; either TRBD1 or TRBD2 may fit D (6 bases each). There are 15 residues in the CDR3. Germline loops: CDR1 SGHTA, CDR2 FQGNSA. The germline V and J ends were trimmed by 5 bases and 0 bases, with 14 bases remaining between them.

V and J are TRBV7-2 and TRBJ2-1, with D perhaps matching TRBD1 or TRBD2 (5 bases each). Matching the DNA end better, TRBJ2-7 makes the J call doubtful. Germline CDR1 SGHTA, CDR2 FQGNSA. The CDR3 length is 16 residues. Here the CDR3 DNA reads TGTGCCAGCAGCCCGTTCGGACGGGGCAACCACAATGAGCAGTACTTC. This translates into CASSPFGRGNHNEQYF.

The chain joins TRBV5-1 to TRBJ1-1, with D tentatively TRBD1 (6 bases). Trimming stripped 3 bases from V and 1 base from J, with 10 bases between. CDR1 and CDR2 (germline): SGHRS, YFSETQ. This CDR3 region has 14 residues. As DNA, the CDR3 is TGCGCCAGCAGCTGGGGGGGACAGAACACTGAAGCTTTCTTT. Translated, it gives CASSWGGQNTEAFF. The whole variable domain, filled in from reference TRBV5-1 and TRBJ1-1, reads KAGVTQTPRYLIKTRGQQVTLSCSPISGHRSVSWYQQTPGQGLQFLFEYFSETQRNKGNFPGRFSGRQFSNSRSEMNVSTLELGDSALYLCASSWGGQNTEAFFGQGTRLTVV.

The chain joins TRBV15 to TRBJ1-5; D gene unclear. CDR3 length: 15 residues. Germline V gene sequence: CDR1 LNHNV, CDR2 YYDKDF (reference sequence). Trimming shortened V by 1 base and J by 0 bases, and 7 bases separated the two germline ends. The CDR3 is CATSRGKDSNQPQHF. DNA of the CDR3: TGTGCCACCAGCAGAGGGAAGGATAGCAATCAGCCCCAGCATTTT.

The chain joins TRBV20-1 to TRBJ1-1; D is unresolved. This CDR3 is built from 13 residues. V was cut by 5 bases and J by 2 bases, with 12 bases left in between. Germline V gene sequence: CDR1 DFQATT, CDR2 SNEGSKA (reference sequence). CDR3: CSAGVVGNTEAFF. In nucleotides, the CDR3 is TGCAGTGCTGGGGTTGTCGGTAACACTGAAGCTTTCTTT.

Many counts were recorded for this clonotype. The chain links TRBV7-2 to TRBJ2-5; maybe TRBD2 (5 bases). CDR1 and CDR2 (germline): SGHTA, FQGNSA. V lost 0 bases to trimming and J lost 7 bases, with 18 bases between them. There are 16 residues in the CDR3. The CDR3 nucleotides read TGTGCCAGCAGCTTAGCGGTGCGGACTGCTCGAGGGACCCAGTACTTC. Protein product: CASSLAVRTARGTQYF.

V and J are TRBV4-1 and TRBJ2-7; the D gene is possibly TRBD2 (6 bases). The ends were cut back, 1 base at V and 3 bases at J, with 13 bases in the middle. The length of the CDR3 is 15 residues. CDR1 MGHRA and CDR2 YSYEKL come from the germline V gene. For the CDR3, the DNA is TGCGCCAGCAGCCAAGTGCGTGGGGGGAGCTACGAGCAGTACTTC. Protein: CASSQVRGGSYEQYF.

The chain has TRBV20-1 and TRBJ2-5; 7 bases are a match to TRBD2. The CDR3 is 11 amino acids. The germline V gene has CDR1 DFQATT and CDR2 SNEGSKA (reference sequence). Trimming removed 8 bases from V and 5 bases from J; junction bases left unmatched: 5. CDR3 loop: CSSGGRETQYF. In nucleotides, the CDR3 is TGCAGTTCGGGGGGTCGGGAGACCCAGTACTTC.

The chain is built from TRBV7-2 and TRBJ2-3, with D tentatively TRBD1 or TRBD2 (7 bases each). The CDR3 runs 17 residues. The germline gives CDR1 SGHTA, CDR2 FQGNSA. Trimming cost V 0 bases and J 0 bases, with 13 bases left between them. CDR3 loop: CASSLATQGGSTDTQYF. DNA of the CDR3: TGTGCCAGCAGCTTAGCCACCCAGGGGGGGAGCACAGATACGCAGTATTTT.

This clonotype was seen a handful of times. The chain couples TRBV5-1 to TRBJ1-2; a possible D gene is TRBD1 (6 bases). The CDR3 covers 14 residues. The germline V and J ends were trimmed by 5 bases and 6 bases, with 17 bases remaining between them. Germline V gene sequence: CDR1 SGHRS, CDR2 YFSETQ. CDR3 sequence: CASRETGSLDGYTF. The DNA of the CDR3 is TGCGCCAGCAGAGAAACAGGGTCCCTAGATGGCTACACCTTC. The variable domain in full, with the rest retrieved from reference TRBV5-1 and TRBJ1-2, is KAGVTQTPRYLIKTRGQQVTLSCSPISGHRSVSWYQQTPGQGLQFLFEYFSETQRNKGNFPGRFSGRQFSNSRSEMNVSTLELGDSALYLCASRETGSLDGYTFGSGTRLTVV.

This clonotype has just a few counts. V gene TRBV29-1 combines with J gene TRBJ1-1, with D unclear. The V end lost 1 base, the J end lost 1 base, and 7 bases lay between the germline ends. This CDR3 has 13 residues. The germline gives CDR1 SQVTM, CDR2 ANQGSEA. The CDR3 loop reads CSVEAEWNTEAFF. In DNA form, the CDR3 reads TGCAGCGTTGAAGCCGAGTGGAACACTGAAGCTTTCTTT.

This chain connects TRBV28 to TRBJ2-5; TRBD2 matches at 7 bases. The J call may not be correct, given that the DNA end is closer to TRBJ2-7. Germline V lookup: CDR1 MDHEN, CDR2 SYDVKM. The CDR3 has 15 amino acids. CDR3 DNA sequence: TGTGCCAGCAGGGGGGGGACGATAAACGTGGACGAGCAGTACTTC. Protein sequence: CASRGGTINVDEQYF.

The genes are TRBV7-9 and TRBJ2-7, with D unclear. CDR3 size: 13 residues. V was shortened by 6 bases and J by 7 bases, with 16 bases between the two germline ends. CDR1 and CDR2 from the germline V gene are SEHNR and FQNEAQ (reference sequence). The CDR3 nucleotides are TGTGCCAGCAGAACCACGGCAGCCATGGAGCAGTACTTC. The encoded protein is CASRTTAAMEQYF.

The rearrangement uses TRBV6-5 and TRBJ2-3; D gene uncertain. This CDR3 is 14 amino acids long. Germline loops: CDR1 MNHEY, CDR2 SVGAGI. Trimming removed 3 bases at V and 0 bases at J, with 7 bases between. The CDR3 sequence: CASSYGSSTDTQYF. In DNA, the CDR3 is TGTGCCAGCAGTTATGGCAGCAGCACAGATACGCAGTATTTT.

V and J are TRBV20-1 and TRBJ2-7, with 7 positions matching TRBD2. The CDR3 is made up of 15 amino acids. Germline loops: CDR1 DFQATT, CDR2 SNEGSKA (reference sequence). With 0 bases clipped from V and 4 bases from J, the junction kept 9 bases outside the gene matches. The CDR3 DNA reads as TGCAGTGCTAGAGAACCCGCGGGGGTGTCGTACGAGCAGTACTTC. It encodes CSAREPAGVSYEQYF.

The chain joins TRBV7-2 to TRBJ2-3, with TRBD2 identical over 10 bases. The CDR3 extends over 16 amino acids. J was trimmed by 5 bases and V by 4 bases; bases with no gene match: 9. Germline V gene lookup returns CDR1 SGHTA and CDR2 FQGNSA. The CDR3 nucleotides read TGTGCCAGCAGCTCCATGTCAGCGGGGGGGGTAGATACGCAGTATTTT. It codes for CASSSMSAGGVDTQYF.

This chain links TRBV7-9 with TRBJ2-3; 8 bases fit TRBD1. V dropped 7 bases and J dropped 3; count of bases not matched to a gene: 15. Germline lookup yields CDR1 SEHNR and CDR2 FQNEAQ (reference sequence). This CDR3 has 17 residues. DNA for the CDR3: TGTGCCAGCAAACAGGGGGGACTCGGACCCTTTACAGATACGCAGTATTTT. Protein sequence: CASKQGGLGPFTDTQYF.

The chain has TRBV19 and TRBJ2-4; perhaps TRBD1 as D (5 bases). With the DNA end fitting TRBJ2-7 better, the J assignment may be wrong. Per germline, CDR1 LNHDA and CDR2 SQIVND (reference sequence). The CDR3 spans 15 residues. The CDR3 nucleotides read TGTGCCAGTAGTATCTCTTCGCAGGGAAGTTACGAGCAGTACTTC. Residues: CASSISSQGSYEQYF.

This clonotype was detected only once. The rearrangement links TRBV28 to TRBJ2-4, with D hard to call. V shed 3 bases and J shed 4 bases, with 7 bases lying between them. CDR3 length equals 13 residues. From germline, CDR1 is MDHEN and CDR2 SYDVKM. CDR3 in amino acids: CASSFERKNIQYF. The CDR3 bases are TGTGCCAGCAGTTTCGAAAGAAAAAACATTCAGTACTTC.

J is TRBJ1-1 and V is TRBV6-5; D unclear. CDR1 is MNHEY, CDR2 SVGAGI, per germline. This CDR3 region has 13 residues. V lost 6 bases and J lost 1, with 9 bases in between. CDR3: CASSRIQNTEAFF. CDR3 in DNA: TGTGCCAGCAGCCGGATTCAGAACACTGAAGCTTTCTTT.

The chain employs TRBV28 and TRBJ2-4; D may be TRBD1 (6 bases). The last part of the DNA fits TRBJ2-7 better; the J call may be wrong. The CDR3 consists of 15 residues. Germline V gene lookup returns CDR1 MDHEN and CDR2 SYDVKM. Written as DNA, the CDR3 is TGTGCCAGCAGCCCTCTGGACGGGGACATCTACGAGCAGTACTTC. Its translation is CASSPLDGDIYEQYF.

This clonotype was found a few times. V and J are TRBV20-1 and TRBJ2-1, with 7 bases aligning to TRBD2. The CDR3 covers 13 residues. CDR1 and CDR2 from the germline V gene are DFQATT and SNEGSKA (reference sequence). The CDR3 DNA reads as TGCAGCATTAGGGGAGGGCCGTACAATGAGCAGTTCTTC. Translating it yields CSIRGGPYNEQFF.

The chain recombines TRBV4-3 with TRBJ1-2, with D possibly matching TRBD1 (6 bases). The germline V and J ends were trimmed by 0 bases and 2 bases, with 10 bases remaining between them. The germline V gene encodes CDR1 LGHNA and CDR2 YSLEER. The CDR3 totals 15 residues. CDR3 DNA sequence: TGCGCCAGCAGCCAAGATTACAGGGCGAACTATGGCTACACCTTC. It yields the protein CASSQDYRANYGYTF.

V usage is TRBV5-1 and J usage is TRBJ2-7; a weak D match, TRBD1 (6 bases). V dropped 4 bases and J dropped 0 bases, with 11 bases sitting between them. The germline V gene encodes CDR1 SGHRS and CDR2 YFSETQ. This CDR3 region has 14 residues. CDR3 in amino acids: CASSRDTDSYEQYF. CDR3 DNA: TGCGCCAGCAGCCGGGACACCGACTCCTACGAGCAGTACTTC. The entire variable domain, with the rest obtained from reference TRBV5-1 and TRBJ2-7, is as follows: KAGVTQTPRYLIKTRGQQVTLSCSPISGHRSVSWYQQTPGQGLQFLFEYFSETQRNKGNFPGRFSGRQFSNSRSEMNVSTLELGDSALYLCASSRDTDSYEQYFGPGTRLTVT.

This rearrangement joins TRBV7-2 to TRBJ2-7; 11 bases are a match to TRBD1. The CDR3 is made up of 16 amino acids. The V and J ends lost 4 bases and 1 base, in that order; junction bases with no gene match: 6. In germline, CDR1 is SGHTA, CDR2 FQGNSA. CDR3 DNA sequence: TGTGCCAGCAGCTACGGACAGGGGGCAGTGTCCTACGAGCAGTACTTC. Amino acids: CASSYGQGAVSYEQYF.

With respect to this clonotype: This sequence may be a read error, since a much larger clone differs from it by one base. The rearrangement uses TRBV7-2 and TRBJ2-1; D unclear. Germline assignment: CDR1 SGHTA and CDR2 FQGNSA. The CDR3 totals 12 residues. V shed 5 bases and J shed 6 bases, with 8 bases lying between them. The CDR3 loop is CASSITTNEQFF. CDR3 DNA sequence: TGTGCCAGCAGCATTACGACCAATGAGCAGTTCTTC.

The chain carries TRBV7-2 and TRBJ2-5, with 9 bases fitting TRBD2. The CDR3 consists of 16 residues. Germline-derived CDR1 and CDR2 are SGHTA and FQGNSA. The V and J ends lost 6 bases and 11 bases, in that order; junction bases with no gene match: 19. CDR3 DNA: TGTGCCAGCAGACCAAAAGCGGGGGGCCTATATAATGAGCAGTACTTC. Amino acid sequence: CASRPKAGGLYNEQYF.